The sequence of this TCR beta chain was determined in a study of blood T cell repertoires in COVID-19 (dated by TCRdb to about 2020). About the investigation overall: Samples covering the acute and convalescent phases of COVID-19 were provided by collaborators in the United States, Italy and Spain. Where available, HLA class I and class II types were obtained from metadata supplied by the sample provider rather than from assay-based typing. Sample metadata almost always included a de-identified subject ID, COVID-19 status, age in years and sex. The material from the prospective study consisted of cDNA or gDNA derived from T cells, B-cell-depleted T cells, or PBMCs. Subjects who had been exposed to COVID-19, were actively infected with it, or had recovered from it provided the deeply sampled blood TCRbeta repertoires that made up the dataset. A freely available public database, intended as a resource for researchers studying the immune response to SARS-CoV-2, is where the repertoires were released. Samples came from the ongoing ImmuneRACE study (first 160 participants) plus 1,254 subjects from 6 global collaborators. Overall study outcomes, separate from this receptor: How much clinical and demographic metadata was included differed by source and by participant, and the metadata was provided uncurated.

V is pruned by 5 bases and J by 3 bases, leaving 7 bases of the junction without a gene match. CDR1 and CDR2 (PRHDT, FYEKMQ) derive from the germline V gene (reference sequence). From the cysteine through the phenylalanine, the CDR3 covers 15 amino acids. Only the CDR3 region is kept as DNA, spanning 45 bases read in frame from base 1. The immunoSEQ Assay, a bias-controlled multiplex PCR, was used to amplify TCRbeta CDR3 regions from genomic DNA. Concerning the study's data processing: The number of nucleated cells in each sample was estimated by amplification of reference gene primers within the assay. To quantify the absolute abundance of each unique TCRbeta CDR3 rearrangement, sequence reads were collapsed and filtered. Productive Simpson clonality was computed per sample as the square root of Simpson's diversity index over productive rearrangements. Sourced from immuneACCESS, this table was stored by TCRdb with only in-frame sequences that have V and J called. A share of the clones is absent; for the studies checked, an unresolved V gene accounts for under half, and the remainder has no known explanation. The DNA gave D and trimming, while V, J and clone size come from that table. The sample yields 270,000 or so clones; about 80% were counted once. The ten largest clones add up to about 3.4% of the sample.

Points on this clone: Its antigen is unknown. Base quality data are lacking; no much larger clone is found one base away.

In the prospective study, participants were roughly 18 to 90 years old, resided in about two dozen geographic areas of the United States, and were enrolled through a virtual design. Cohort assignment in the prospective study relied on participant-reported clinical history from a screening survey and a study questionnaire. For ImmuneRACE Cohort 3, a participant was defined as recovered based on two consecutive negative NP/OP PCR tests, clearance by a healthcare professional, or resolution of symptoms. In the prospective study, whole blood, serum and a nasopharyngeal or oropharyngeal swab were collected from each participant by mobile phlebotomists. Additional blood draws and questionnaires over an approximately 2-month period could optionally be provided by prospective study participants. Prospective study blood samples were shipped either frozen or at room temperature before DNA extraction.

Sequenced sample: PBMCs or T cells enriched from blood (not recorded which). The clonotype originates from a man aged 50-59 years who had recovered from COVID-19. The chain is made from TRBV13 and TRBJ2-3; 8 of the junction bases match TRBD2. The bases are TGTGCCAGCAGCCATCAGCGGGAGTGGACAGATACGCAGTATTTT. It codes for CASSHQREWTDTQYF.